The clone carrying this T cell receptor beta chain showed up just a few times. Its specificity is not known. This CDR3 is 14 amino acids long. Deletions cut 3 bases from V and 4 bases from J, with 13 bases between. This specimen belongs to a study of blood T cells in healthy people across ages. Study-level information: The capture of about one barcoded beta molecule per two T cells was achieved by template switching.

General observations from the study: Strongly correlated with naive T cell percentage was TCR beta diversity. Roughly linearly, TCR beta diversity per million T cells fell as age increased.

A second PCR, run for about 7 to 11 cycles, used a sample-barcoded 5' primer plus a J-beta primer mix. TCRdb reprocessed the 5' RACE reads with MiXCR, giving one entry per CDR3 protein. The sample has more than 1,400,000 distinct CDR3 sequences, about 40% seen once. What was sequenced was blood. This rearrangement joins TRBV12-3 or TRBV12-4 to TRBJ2-7; D possibly corresponds to TRBD1 (5 bases). The origin of this receptor is a young woman in good health. The CDR3 region is CASSFNGQRYEQYF. CDR3 nucleotide sequence: TGTGCCAGCAGTTTCAATGGACAACGATACGAGCAGTACTTC.